This T cell receptor (beta chain) was identified in a study of monozygotic twins with inflammatory bowel disease. Study-wide results and caveats: Whereas healthy co-twins had higher TCRbeta diversity (inverse Simpson), IBD patients had lower diversity.

Whole blood that had not undergone T cell sorting provided the isolated total RNA. Looked up from germline, CDR1 is MNHEY and CDR2 is SVGAGI. CDR3 length: 13 amino acids. From around 3,300 ng of total RNA, each TCR library was prepared. TCRdb reanalyzed the 5' RACE reads and collapses them to one entry per CDR3 protein, without DNA. The listing contains under 200,000 distinct CDR3 sequences. Details on this clonotype: Its antigen is unknown.

The J gene is TRBJ2-3, the V gene TRBV6-5; with no DNA, the TCRdb D assignment of TRBD1 cannot be verified. The sequencing sample was made of blood. The clonotype originates from a human donor with ulcerative colitis or Crohn's disease, or a healthy co-twin of an affected twin (not recorded which). The CDR3 protein is CASHRRRADTQYF.